This T cell receptor (beta chain) appears in the sequencing data of a study of CD8 T cells in ankylosing spondylitis. Study-wide findings and caveats: Reportedly, significant enrichment of disease-linked clones occurred in matched ankylosing spondylitis synovial fluid.

5'-RACE, quantitative and with molecular barcodes, yielded the TCR beta libraries. Each CDR3 protein gets one entry after TCRdb re-called the 5' RACE reads with MiXCR. The table has some 150,000 distinct CDR3 sequences, roughly 44% seen once. This clonotype was recorded a few times. Its specificity is unknown. Sequenced sample: synovial fluid, either unsorted or a sorted T cell fraction (not recorded which). This clonotype originated in a male donor with ankylosing spondylitis.

DNA of the CDR3: TGCGCCAGCAGGAGGGGGCCCAGTGGGCAGTTCTTC. It encodes CASRRGPSGQFF. This chain joins TRBV10-2 and TRBJ2-1, with 7 bases identical to TRBD1. Trimming removed 6 bases from V and 12 bases from J; junction bases left unmatched: 8. Germline V lookup: CDR1 WSHSY, CDR2 SAAADI. The CDR3 is made up of 12 amino acids.